This T cell receptor beta chain was sequenced in a study of T-cell reconstitution after alpha-beta-depleted transplantation in children. Germline V lookup: CDR1 SGHVS, CDR2 FQNEAQ. This CDR3 region has 16 residues. V was cut by 2 bases and J by 2 bases, with 13 bases left in between. Unique molecular identifiers were built into the TCRbeta library. TCRdb re-analysed the PCR reads in MiXCR, keeping a single row per CDR3 protein. The repertoire consists of 490,000 or so distinct CDR3 sequences, with under 15% occurring once and the leading ten covering about 5.6%. This receptor was identified in a human donor who donated a stem cell graft to a child with combined immunodeficiency. The chain is built from TRBV7-8 and TRBJ1-5, with a weak D call TRBD1 (5 bases). The sequences come from PBMCs from the stem cell graft donor, collected from the stem cell graft. Here the CDR3 reads CASSLKRVGGNQPQHF. CDR3 nucleotide sequence: TGTGCCAGCAGCTTAAAGAGGGTAGGGGGCAATCAGCCCCAGCATTTT.